These 19 T cell receptor beta chains came from one sample sequenced in a study of PD-1 blockade in classical Hodgkin lymphoma. Assay: immunoSEQ multiplex PCR; the TCRdb copy retains only in-frame clones and omits some. The repertoire consists of around 43,000 clones, with roughly 93% occurring once and the leading ten covering roughly 5.3%. This sample's time point: newly diagnosed, previously untreated cHL patient sample. Sample: peripheral blood mononuclear cells (PBMCs). The receptors were gathered from a human donor with classical Hodgkin lymphoma.

In nucleotides, the CDR3 is TGTGCCACCGCGGGCGCAGGGACGGGAAACACCATATATTTT. This codes for CATAGAGTGNTIYF. This chain links TRBV10-3 with TRBJ1-3, with TRBD1 as a possible D gene (5 bases). The CDR3 runs 14 residues. From germline, CDR1 is ENHRY and CDR2 SYGVKD. V was cut by 10 bases and J by 4 bases, with 17 bases left in between.

This sequence joins TRBV2 and TRBJ2-3; D not certain. The V end was cut by 6 bases, the J end by 5 bases, with 6 bases between. Germline V gene sequence: CDR1 SNHLY, CDR2 FYNNEI. This CDR3 contains 11 residues. The CDR3 sequence is CASSPRDTQYF. The CDR3 nucleotides read TGTGCCAGCAGCCCCCGAGATACGCAGTATTTT.

The rearrangement joins TRBV18 to TRBJ1-1, with D possibly being TRBD1 (5 bases). Germline-derived CDR1 and CDR2 are KGHSH and LQKENI. The V and J ends lost 6 bases and 1 base respectively, with 12 bases between them. The CDR3 spans 14 residues. CDR3 residues: CASSPSGRNTEAFF. CDR3 DNA sequence: TGTGCCAGCTCCCCATCGGGACGGAACACTGAAGCTTTCTTT.

The chain is built from TRBV14 and TRBJ1-2; 9 positions match TRBD1. Germline V lookup: CDR1 SGHDN, CDR2 FVKESK. Germline trimming cut 4 bases from V and 7 bases from J; bases unmatched to any gene: 10. This CDR3 is 15 amino acids long. Here the CDR3 DNA reads TGTGCCAGCAGCCTGACCACAGGGGGCGCCGGTGGCTACACCTTC. This gives the protein CASSLTTGGAGGYTF.

The genes are TRBV25-1 and TRBJ1-1; no definite D call. Trimming pared 6 bases from V and 5 bases from J, leaving 19 bases between. CDR1 and CDR2 (germline): MGHDK, SYGVNS. The CDR3 runs 15 residues. This CDR3 reads CASSHPARPGTEAFF. Written as DNA, the CDR3 is TGTGCCAGCAGCCACCCAGCCCGTCCCGGGACTGAAGCTTTCTTT.

This sequence joins TRBV10-3 and TRBJ2-2; D possibly corresponds to TRBD2 (5 bases). The CDR3 length is 14 residues. With 7 bases removed from V and 0 bases from J, the gap between germline ends came to 9 bases. Germline V gives CDR1 ENHRY, CDR2 SYGVKD. The DNA for the CDR3 is TGTGCCATCATGGGGAGTCCGAACACCGGGGAGCTGTTTTTT. Protein: CAIMGSPNTGELFF.

The chain recombines TRBV21-1 with TRBJ2-1; no DNA check was done on the table's D call, TRBD1. TRBV21-1 is a pseudogene segment. The CDR3 runs 18 residues. The CDR3 region has the DNA TGTGCCAGCAGCAACAGAAACCAACTAGAGAGGGGGTACAATGAGCAGTTCTTC. Translation: CASSNRNQLERGYNEQFF.

This clone was detected only a few times. The gene calls are TRBV4-1 and TRBJ1-4, with D perhaps TRBD1 (6 bases). Between the trimmed V and J ends, which lost 0 bases and 6 bases, there was a span of 14 bases. Germline V gene lookup returns CDR1 MGHRA and CDR2 YSYEKL. CDR3 length equals 16 residues. Here the CDR3 reads CASSQDETGYDEKLFF. CDR3 nucleotides: TGCGCCAGCAGCCAAGATGAGACAGGTTATGATGAAAAACTGTTTTTT.

The genes are TRBV6-1 and TRBJ1-4; TRBD1 aligns across 8 bases. This CDR3 contains 14 residues. V gave up 7 bases and J gave up 5 bases; unmatched junction bases: 6. Per germline, CDR1 MNHNS and CDR2 SASEGT. The CDR3 loop reads CASNWDRQNEKLFF. CDR3 nucleotide sequence: TGTGCCAGCAACTGGGACAGGCAAAATGAAAAACTGTTTTTT.

The chain couples TRBV5-6 to TRBJ1-4; D gene uncertain. The ends were cut back, 0 bases at V and 0 bases at J, with 3 bases in the middle. This CDR3 spans 14 amino acids. The germline gives CDR1 SGHDT, CDR2 YYEEEE. The DNA of the CDR3 is TGTGCCAGCAGCTTGGATGCAACTAATGAAAAACTGTTTTTT. Its protein is CASSLDATNEKLFF.

The J gene is TRBJ2-7, the V gene TRBV5-1; the match to TRBD2 covers 7 bases. V gave up 4 bases and J gave up 4 bases; unmatched junction bases: 11. The germline V gene encodes CDR1 SGHRS and CDR2 YFSETQ. The CDR3 is made up of 15 amino acids. CDR3 in DNA: TGCGCCAGCAGCGCTGGGACCGCCGGGGGGTACGAGCAGTACTTC. Translation gives CASSAGTAGGYEQYF.

V usage is TRBV30 and J usage is TRBJ1-2; D remains unclear. CDR1 is GTSNPN and CDR2 is SVGIG in the germline V gene (reference sequence). There are 11 residues in the CDR3. Deletions cut 2 bases from V and 7 bases from J, with 8 bases between. CDR3 protein: CAWSSLGGYTF. Written as DNA, the CDR3 is TGTGCCTGGAGTTCCCTGGGTGGCTACACCTTC.

The rearrangement joins TRBV27 to TRBJ1-3, with D possibly matching TRBD1 (5 bases). Trimming removed 2 bases from V and 0 bases from J, with 8 bases in between. The CDR3 consists of 15 residues. The germline V gene has CDR1 MNHEY and CDR2 SMNVEV (reference sequence). Here the CDR3 DNA reads TGTGCCAGCAGTTTACAGGGTAGCTCTGGAAACACCATATATTTT. Amino acids: CASSLQGSSGNTIYF.

The gene calls are TRBV7-3 and TRBJ2-7, with a tentative D call TRBD2 (5 bases). Germline V gives CDR1 SGHTA, CDR2 FQGTGA. The CDR3 is 15 residues long. Trimming shortened V by 5 bases and J by 3 bases, and 17 bases separated the two germline ends. CDR3 region: CASSPGLGADYEQYF. In nucleotides, the CDR3 is TGTGCCAGCAGCCCAGGCCTTGGAGCGGACTACGAGCAGTACTTC.

V gene TRBV30 combines with J gene TRBJ1-6; D is uncertain. V shed 7 bases and J shed 5 bases, with 12 bases lying between them. CDR1 is GTSNPN and CDR2 is SVGIG in the germline V gene (reference sequence). The CDR3 consists of 13 residues. This CDR3 is CASDRLNNSPLHF. For the CDR3, the DNA is TGTGCCTCGGACCGACTGAATAATTCACCCCTCCACTTT.

The rearrangement uses TRBV4-1 and TRBJ2-7; D is uncertain. Trimming took 4 bases from V and 2 from J, leaving 15 bases between them. The germline V gene has CDR1 MGHRA and CDR2 YSYEKL. The CDR3 sequence is 15 residues long. The CDR3 DNA reads TGCGCCAGCAGCCCGAAGGAACAGAATCCCTACGAGCAGTACTTC. Protein: CASSPKEQNPYEQYF.

J is TRBJ1-2 and V is TRBV7-2; D uncertain. Per germline, CDR1 SGHTA and CDR2 FQGNSA. The CDR3 runs 13 residues. V gave up 8 bases and J gave up 2 bases, with 12 bases separating them. The CDR3 nucleotides are TGTGCCAGCCGCCCAGACCAGAACTATGGCTACACCTTC. As protein: CASRPDQNYGYTF.

This sequence joins TRBV4-2 and TRBJ2-1; 12 bases match TRBD2. This CDR3 region has 14 residues. The V and J ends lost 4 bases and 7 bases, in that order; junction bases with no gene match: 2. Germline V gene data show CDR1 as LGHNA and CDR2 as YNFKEQ. CDR3 in amino acids: CASSPGLAGNEQFF. The CDR3 nucleotides are TGTGCCAGCAGCCCAGGACTAGCGGGAAATGAGCAGTTCTTC.

V and J are TRBV13 and TRBJ1-1; 7 nucleotides align to TRBD1. The germline V gene encodes CDR1 PRHDT and CDR2 FYEKMQ (reference sequence). This CDR3 has 13 amino acids. V was pared by 8 bases and J by 5 bases, with 8 bases of the junction left unmatched. The CDR3 DNA reads TGTGCCAGCCAGACAGGGCTTAGAACTGAAGCTTTCTTT. It codes for CASQTGLRTEAFF.